This T cell receptor (beta chain) is drawn from a study of T cell responses to AZD1222 COVID-19 vaccine. The V end lost 1 base, the J end lost 0 bases, and 12 bases lay between the germline ends. Germline V CDR1 and CDR2: SEHNR, FQNEAQ (reference sequence). The CDR3 runs 17 residues. Sequencing was performed with immunoSEQ multiplex PCR; in TCRdb, only in-frame clones are kept and a portion is missing. The sample has over 150,000 clones, around 89% seen once. The specimen was peripheral blood, collected on day 0 of AZD1222 vaccination. The V gene is TRBV7-9, the J gene TRBJ2-2; D gene uncertain. This TCR came from an adult in good health. The CDR3 DNA follows: TGTGCCAGCAGCTTAGTGCCAGGTGGATCGAACACCGGGGAGCTGTTTTTT. It specifies CASSLVPGGSNTGELFF.